The 22 T cell receptor beta chains presented below share a single source sample, sequenced in a study of radiotherapy plus CTLA-4 blockade in lung cancer. The data were produced by immunoSEQ multiplex PCR, yet TCRdb's version contains in-frame clones alone and is incomplete. The sample carries around 80,000 clones, roughly 70% recorded once. Source: peripheral blood, taken from a patient treated with radiotherapy plus ipilimumab. These receptors originate from a human donor with non-small cell lung cancer whose response to radiotherapy plus ipilimumab could not be evaluated.

In its sample, this clone was seen a few times. The genes are TRBV5-5 and TRBJ1-1, with D perhaps TRBD1 (6 bases). The CDR3 sequence is 13 residues long. Trimming took 3 bases from V and 1 from J, leaving 7 bases between them. CDR1 is SGHKS and CDR2 is YYEKEE in the germline V gene (reference sequence). The CDR3 protein is CASSWTANTEAFF. The CDR3 DNA reads as TGTGCCAGCAGCTGGACAGCGAACACTGAAGCTTTCTTT.

This clone occurred once. J is TRBJ1-1 and V is TRBV29-1; no clear D. Germline CDR1 and CDR2: SQVTM and ANQGSEA. The CDR3 consists of 13 residues. Trimming took off 4 bases at V and 1 base at J, with 10 bases between the two ends. This CDR3 is CSVGPRKNTEAFF. As DNA, the CDR3 is TGCAGCGTTGGGCCCAGGAAGAACACTGAAGCTTTCTTT.

V is TRBV2 and J is TRBJ1-2, with D possibly being TRBD1 (5 bases). CDR1 is SNHLY, CDR2 FYNNEI, per germline. The CDR3 has 13 residues. V lost 3 bases and J lost 4, with 9 bases in between. CDR3 loop: CASSERGTYGYTF. Here the CDR3 DNA reads TGTGCCAGCAGTGAGCGGGGGACCTATGGCTACACCTTC.

This clone was picked up one time. This chain joins TRBV11-3 and TRBJ2-3, with no clear D. The V gene lost 1 base and the J gene lost 3 bases, with 2 bases spanning the gap. The CDR3 is 12 residues long. Germline V gene data show CDR1 as SGHNT and CDR2 as YENEEA. This CDR3 reads CASSLATDTQYF. CDR3 bases: TGTGCCAGCAGCTTAGCGACAGATACGCAGTATTTT.

The chain uses TRBV29-1 and TRBJ1-1; no clear D. The V and J ends lost 0 bases and 6 bases respectively, with 14 bases between them. Germline CDR1 is SQVTM and CDR2 is ANQGSEA. This CDR3 region has 14 residues. The CDR3 spells CSVEDRGKGSEAFF. The CDR3 DNA reads TGCAGCGTTGAAGATCGGGGTAAAGGGTCTGAAGCTTTCTTT.

This clone was counted only a few times. The rearrangement uses TRBV11-2 and TRBJ1-2; D gene uncertain. V dropped 5 bases and J dropped 0 bases, with 7 bases sitting between them. CDR1 and CDR2 (germline): SGHAT, FQNNGV. The CDR3 contains 13 residues. CDR3 amino acids: CASSQTTNYGYTF. The DNA for the CDR3 is TGTGCCAGCAGCCAAACAACTAACTATGGCTACACCTTC.

This clone came up a few times. The J gene is TRBJ2-7, the V gene TRBV7-6; perhaps TRBD1 as D (5 bases). The germline CDR1 and CDR2 sequences are SGHVS and FNYEAQ. The CDR3 runs to 13 residues. Deletions cut 7 bases from V and 0 bases from J, with 10 bases between. In DNA form, the CDR3 reads TGTGCCAGCACCTCGACAGTCTCCTACGAGCAGTACTTC. As protein: CASTSTVSYEQYF.

This clone was seen just once. V is TRBV5-5 and J is TRBJ2-7; 7 bases are a match to TRBD2. Germline trimming cut 4 bases from V and 4 bases from J; bases unmatched to any gene: 14. Per the germline V gene, CDR1 is SGHKS and CDR2 is YYEKEE (reference sequence). The CDR3 spans 16 residues. The CDR3: CASSPRASGHNYEQYF. CDR3 in DNA: TGTGCCAGCAGCCCCCGGGCTAGCGGACACAATTACGAGCAGTACTTC.

This clone has just a few counts. The V call is TRBV2, the J call TRBJ1-5, with D possibly TRBD1 on 5 matching bases. The V end was cut by 4 bases, the J end by 2 bases, with 9 bases between. The germline V gene encodes CDR1 SNHLY and CDR2 FYNNEI. The CDR3 is 14 amino acids. For the CDR3, the DNA is TGTGCCAGCAGTGCAGGGTTTGGCAATCAGCCCCAGCATTTT. Residues: CASSAGFGNQPQHF.

The chain couples TRBV7-9 to TRBJ1-4, with D possibly matching TRBD1 (6 bases). The V gene's germline CDR1 is SEHNR and CDR2 FQNEAQ (reference sequence). V dropped 5 bases and J dropped 4 bases, with 11 bases sitting between them. The CDR3 totals 14 residues. CDR3 protein: CASSTTGFNEKLFF. The DNA of the CDR3 is TGTGCCAGCAGCACCACAGGGTTTAATGAAAAACTGTTTTTT.

This clone was seen more than once but under ten times. Here the CDR3 DNA reads TGTGCCAGAAGCTTGGGAACAGGCCAAGAGACCCAGTACTTC. This translates into CARSLGTGQETQYF. The gene calls are TRBV5-3 and TRBJ2-5; D is perhaps TRBD1 (5 bases). TRBV5-3 is labeled an ORF, and its function is uncertain. The CDR3 spans 14 residues. Trimming pared 0 bases from V and 1 base from J, leaving 7 bases between.

The J gene is TRBJ2-3, the V gene TRBV14; D is ambiguous. CDR1 is SGHDN, CDR2 FVKESK, per germline. Deletions cut 4 bases from V and 0 bases from J, with 5 bases between. The CDR3 loop spans 13 amino acids. The CDR3 region is CASSLVSTDTQYF. The CDR3 region has the DNA TGTGCCAGCAGCCTAGTTAGCACAGATACGCAGTATTTT.

The J gene is TRBJ2-7, the V gene TRBV7-9; a possible D gene is TRBD1 (9 bases). This CDR3 is 15 amino acids long. Germline values: CDR1 SEHNR, CDR2 FQNEAQ (reference sequence). The V gene lost 5 bases and the J gene lost 3 bases, with 17 bases spanning the gap. The CDR3 sequence: CASSRGGQGNYEQYF. DNA of the CDR3: TGTGCCAGCAGCCGGGGGGGACAGGGTAACTACGAGCAGTACTTC.

This clone was recorded once. The J gene is TRBJ1-2, the V gene TRBV29-1; tentatively, D is TRBD1 (5 bases). The CDR3 length is 12 residues. V lost 6 bases to trimming and J lost 2 bases, with 10 bases between them. From germline, CDR1 is SQVTM and CDR2 ANQGSEA. The CDR3 DNA follows: TGCAGCGTCTACGCAGGGAACTATGGCTACACCTTC. It specifies CSVYAGNYGYTF.

This clone was recorded a few times. V is TRBV2 and J is TRBJ1-2, with 8 bases identical to TRBD1. This CDR3 has 12 residues. J lost 4 bases, V lost 8 bases, and 3 bases had no gene match. Germline CDR1 reads SNHLY; CDR2 reads FYNNEI. The CDR3 here is CASGTGRYGYTF. Written as DNA, the CDR3 is TGTGCCAGCGGGACAGGACGCTATGGCTACACCTTC.

This clone has more than one count but fewer than ten. This chain connects TRBV7-9 to TRBJ1-2; perhaps TRBD1 as D (6 bases). Germline CDR1 and CDR2: SEHNR and FQNEAQ (reference sequence). This CDR3 has 13 amino acids. Trimming removed 5 bases at V and 0 bases at J, with 7 bases between. The CDR3 DNA reads as TGTGCCAGCAGCCGACAGGCTAACTATGGCTACACCTTC. It is translated as CASSRQANYGYTF.

The genes are TRBV5-4 and TRBJ2-1; 7 bases map to TRBD1. V lost 4 bases, J lost 7 bases, and 14 bases stayed unmatched. This CDR3 is built from 16 residues. Germline CDR1 SGHNT, CDR2 YYREEE (reference sequence). The CDR3 DNA follows: TGTGCCAGCAGCCCCTCCACCGGGACAGTGCAGAATGAGCAGTTCTTC. Translating it yields CASSPSTGTVQNEQFF.

The V and J genes are TRBV10-3 and TRBJ2-5, with D maybe TRBD1 (6 bases). The J call is uncertain, as TRBJ2-7 better fits the DNA end. The CDR3 covers 14 residues. From germline, CDR1 is ENHRY and CDR2 SYGVKD. CDR3 protein: CAISRTASSYEQYF. DNA for the CDR3: TGTGCCATCAGTCGGACAGCTAGCTCCTACGAGCAGTACTTC.

V and J are TRBV6-6 and TRBJ1-2; D possibly corresponds to TRBD1 (5 bases). CDR3 length equals 12 residues. V lost 10 bases, J lost 3 bases, and 12 bases lay in between. Germline V CDR1 and CDR2: MNHNY, SVGAGI (reference sequence). CDR3 in DNA: TGTGCCACCCAGCAGGGTGACTATGGCTACACCTTC. This gives the protein CATQQGDYGYTF.

V is TRBV9 and J is TRBJ2-7; 7 nucleotides align to TRBD1. The CDR3 runs 15 residues. CDR1 is SGDLS and CDR2 is YYNGEE in the germline V gene. J lost 0 bases, V lost 0 bases, and 3 bases had no gene match. Here the CDR3 reads CASSVGDSRSYEQYF. CDR3 in DNA: TGTGCCAGCAGCGTAGGGGACAGCCGCTCCTACGAGCAGTACTTC.

The chain is built from TRBV18 and TRBJ2-5, with 8 bases fitting TRBD1. The CDR3 is 15 residues long. The germline V gene encodes CDR1 KGHSH and CDR2 LQKENI. The trim removed 1 base at V and 5 bases at J, leaving 6 bases unmatched. This CDR3 is CASSPRTGWKETQYF. Here the CDR3 DNA reads TGTGCCAGCTCACCACGGACAGGGTGGAAGGAGACCCAGTACTTC.

The chain joins TRBV6-5 to TRBJ2-7, with D maybe TRBD2 (6 bases). Trimming removed 6 bases at V and 3 bases at J, with 12 bases between. The CDR3 runs to 13 residues. CDR1 and CDR2 from the germline V gene are MNHEY and SVGAGI. This CDR3 reads CASRRRGGYEQYF. The CDR3 DNA reads as TGTGCCAGCAGGAGGAGGGGCGGCTACGAGCAGTACTTC.